These 19 T cell receptor beta chains came from one sample sequenced in a study of vaccination and CD4 T cells after COVID-19. Their antigens are not known. Treatment: approximately 9-day PBMC culture with coronavirus spike peptide pools or control peptides (ViraFEST assay). The Oncomine TCR Beta short-read assay generated sequence data from the DNA of cultured CD4+ T cells. TCRdb passed the PCR reads through MiXCR, listing each CDR3 protein once. The sample has just under 20,000 distinct CDR3 sequences, approximately 42% seen once. The sample was CD4+ T cells from blood, cultured in vitro, taken before SARS-CoV-2 vaccination. These receptors all stem from a human donor who received a COVID-19 vaccine.

The chain recombines TRBV24-1 with TRBJ2-1; TRBD1 matches 8 bases. J was trimmed by 9 bases and V by 3 bases; bases with no gene match: 6. The CDR3 contains 14 residues. CDR1 is KGHDR and CDR2 is SFDVKD in the germline V gene. The CDR3 region has the DNA TGTGCCACCAGTGATCTGCAGGGGGCGGGTGAGCAGTTCTTC. It specifies CATSDLQGAGEQFF.

V gene TRBV4-1 combines with J gene TRBJ1-1, with a tentative D call TRBD1 (6 bases). With 3 bases removed from V and 0 bases from J, the gap between germline ends came to 14 bases. This CDR3 comprises 16 residues. Germline CDR1 is MGHRA and CDR2 is YSYEKL. The CDR3 bases are TGCGCCAGCAGCCAGGGGGGCAGGGGTATGAACACTGAAGCTTTCTTT. Its translation is CASSQGGRGMNTEAFF.

A few counts support this clonotype. CDR3 bases: TGTGCCACAGGGACTAGCGGGGGGGGGATGAAAGAGACCCAGTACTTC. As protein: CATGTSGGGMKETQYF. The rearrangement uses TRBV24-1 and TRBJ2-5; 16 positions agree with TRBD2. V lost 10 bases to trimming and J lost 3 bases; unmatched junction nucleotides: 7. Germline lookup yields CDR1 KGHDR and CDR2 SFDVKD. CDR3 length: 16 residues.

This chain connects TRBV7-9 to TRBJ1-6; the D gene is possibly TRBD1 (5 bases). Per the germline V gene, CDR1 is SEHNR and CDR2 is FQNEAQ (reference sequence). Between the trimmed V and J ends, which lost 6 bases and 5 bases, there was a span of 14 bases. The CDR3 has 15 amino acids. The CDR3 here is CASRSPQGDNSPLHF. CDR3 nucleotide sequence: TGTGCCAGCAGGTCACCGCAGGGCGATAATTCACCCCTCCACTTT.

This clonotype was recorded once. V gene TRBV5-4 combines with J gene TRBJ2-6; a weak D match, TRBD1 (6 bases). Trimming shortened V by 6 bases and J by 0 bases, and 13 bases separated the two germline ends. There are 16 residues in the CDR3. Germline CDR1 reads SGHNT; CDR2 reads YYREEE (reference sequence). CDR3 loop: CASKPGVNSGANVLTF. For the CDR3, the DNA is TGTGCCAGCAAACCAGGGGTGAACTCTGGGGCCAACGTCCTGACTTTC.

Only a few counts were recorded for this clonotype. The chain carries TRBV6-1 and TRBJ1-1; D unclear. The CDR3 runs 13 residues. Germline V lookup: CDR1 MNHNS, CDR2 SASEGT. V lost 7 bases to trimming and J lost 3 bases, with 12 bases between them. The CDR3 here is CASKERWDTEAFF. The CDR3 coding sequence is TGTGCCAGCAAAGAACGATGGGACACTGAAGCTTTCTTT.

CDR3 sequence reads: CASSGGGAYEQYF. The CDR3 coding sequence is TGTGCCAGCAGTGGCGGGGGCGCGTACGAGCAGTACTTC. The V call is TRBV11-3, the J call TRBJ2-7; D possibly corresponds to TRBD2 (7 bases). Germline V gives CDR1 SGHNT, CDR2 YENEEA. Trimming removed 6 bases at V and 4 bases at J, with 13 bases between. The CDR3 is 13 amino acids.

The CDR3 is CASSFAGTGGLGNYGYTF. CDR3 coding DNA: TGTGCCAGCAGCTTTGCCGGGACAGGGGGCCTGGGAAACTATGGCTACACCTTC. The chain links TRBV7-9 to TRBJ1-2; 12 nucleotides agree with TRBD1. This CDR3 is 18 amino acids long. J gave up 2 bases and V 3 bases, and 10 bases lay outside the gene matches. Germline CDR1 is SEHNR and CDR2 is FQNEAQ (reference sequence).

The V gene is TRBV7-2, the J gene TRBJ2-7, with a possible D match to TRBD1 (5 bases). The CDR3 spans 15 residues. Germline values: CDR1 SGHTA, CDR2 FQGNSA. V lost 4 bases, J lost 1 base, and 14 bases lay in between. The CDR3 spells CASSYQQDTSYEQYF. In DNA, the CDR3 is TGTGCCAGCAGCTACCAACAGGACACATCCTACGAGCAGTACTTC.

In this sample, this clonotype turned up a few times. The chain links TRBV30 to TRBJ1-6, with TRBD1 identical over 10 bases. CDR3 length: 13 amino acids. V shed 1 base, J shed 15 bases, and the junction held 6 bases outside the gene matches. Per the germline V gene, CDR1 is GTSNPN and CDR2 is SVGIG (reference sequence). The CDR3, as DNA: TGTGCCTGGAGTGGGGACAGGGGTTTTCTCCTCCACTTT. Translation gives CAWSGDRGFLLHF.

The V gene is TRBV7-9, the J gene TRBJ1-2, with D unclear. This CDR3 has 13 amino acids. Per germline, CDR1 SEHNR and CDR2 FQNEAQ (reference sequence). With 8 bases removed from V and 4 bases from J, the gap between germline ends came to 14 bases. The CDR3 DNA is TGTGCCAGCCGTTCGTGGACCTCCTATGGCTACACCTTC. Encoded protein: CASRSWTSYGYTF.

The rearrangement uses TRBV20-1 and TRBJ1-5; possibly TRBD1 for D (5 bases). Trimming pared 3 bases from V and 0 bases from J, leaving 18 bases between. Germline V lookup: CDR1 DFQATT, CDR2 SNEGSKA (reference sequence). This CDR3 comprises 17 residues. The CDR3 region has the DNA TGCAGTGCTAGTATCCGGGGGGGGAAGGTTAGCAATCAGCCCCAGCATTTT. Translation gives CSASIRGGKVSNQPQHF.

This chain connects TRBV2 to TRBJ1-6; no clear D. The CDR3 runs to 15 residues. Deletions cut 4 bases from V and 2 bases from J, with 9 bases between. Germline V gives CDR1 SNHLY, CDR2 FYNNEI. CDR3 residues: CASSGSLTYNSPLHF. The DNA for the CDR3 is TGTGCCAGCAGTGGCAGCTTAACCTATAATTCACCCCTCCACTTT.

The chain has TRBV20-1 and TRBJ1-2, with D unclear. The V end lost 1 base, the J end lost 1 base, and 13 bases lay between the germline ends. This CDR3 is 15 amino acids long. Germline CDR1 reads DFQATT; CDR2 reads SNEGSKA (reference sequence). The CDR3 reads CSARGWQDFNYGYTF. DNA for the CDR3: TGCAGTGCTAGAGGTTGGCAGGACTTTAACTATGGCTACACCTTC.

This chain joins TRBV5-6 and TRBJ1-1; 7 bases line up with TRBD1. The trim removed 3 bases at V and 3 bases at J, leaving 8 bases unmatched. Germline CDR1 SGHDT, CDR2 YYEEEE. This CDR3 has 15 residues. The CDR3 is CASSSTGRRYTEAFF. CDR3 DNA: TGTGCCAGCAGCTCGACAGGGAGGAGGTACACTGAAGCTTTCTTT.

The V gene is TRBV5-4, the J gene TRBJ2-3, with D possibly being TRBD1 (6 bases). The CDR3 loop spans 14 amino acids. Germline CDR1 and CDR2: SGHNT and YYREEE (reference sequence). The V gene lost 5 bases and the J gene lost 2 bases, with 12 bases spanning the gap. CDR3 sequence reads: CASRPDRVTDTQYF. The CDR3 DNA reads TGTGCCAGCAGACCGGACAGAGTCACAGATACGCAGTATTTT. The full variable domain, rest sourced from reference TRBV5-4 and TRBJ2-3, is ETGVTQSPTHLIKTRGQQVTLRCSSQSGHNTVSWYQQALGQGPQFIFQYYREEENGRGNFPPRFSGLQFPNYSSELNVNALELDDSALYLCASRPDRVTDTQYFGPGTRLTVL.

There are a few counts of this clonotype. The chain combines TRBV4-2 with TRBJ1-2; D remains unclear. Germline V gives CDR1 LGHNA, CDR2 YNFKEQ. Trimming shortened V by 0 bases and J by 2 bases, and 4 bases separated the two germline ends. The CDR3 is 13 amino acids. CDR3 nucleotides: TGTGCCAGCAGCCAAGAGGGCAACTATGGCTACACCTTC. Protein: CASSQEGNYGYTF.

The chain couples TRBV5-1 to TRBJ1-2; 9 bases match TRBD1. CDR1 and CDR2 from the germline V gene are SGHRS and YFSETQ. CDR3 length equals 14 residues. Trimming cost V 4 bases and J 4 bases; bases outside gene matches: 5. The CDR3 reads CASSQGQGVYGYTF. The DNA for the CDR3 is TGCGCCAGCAGCCAGGGACAGGGAGTCTATGGCTACACCTTC.

On this clonotype: One end of the junction does not line up with germline, which may come from a read error. The gene calls are TRBV7-9 and TRBJ2-3, with 7 bases matching TRBD2. There are 14 residues in the CDR3. Germline V gene data show CDR1 as SEHNR and CDR2 as FQNEAQ (reference sequence). The CDR3 DNA reads TGCGCCAGCAGCCAGGGAGGGGCCCCAGATACGCAGTATTTT. This translates into CASSQGGAPDTQYF.